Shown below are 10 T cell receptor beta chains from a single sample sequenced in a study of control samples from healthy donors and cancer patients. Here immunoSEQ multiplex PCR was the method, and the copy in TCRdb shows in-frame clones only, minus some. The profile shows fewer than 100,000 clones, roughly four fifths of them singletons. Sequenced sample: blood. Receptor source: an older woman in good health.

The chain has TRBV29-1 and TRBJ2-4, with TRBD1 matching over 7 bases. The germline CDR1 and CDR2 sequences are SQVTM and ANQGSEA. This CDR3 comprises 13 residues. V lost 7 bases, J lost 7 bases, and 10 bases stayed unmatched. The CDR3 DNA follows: TGCAGCGCCAGGATGGACAGGTGGAACATTCAGTACTTC. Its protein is CSARMDRWNIQYF.

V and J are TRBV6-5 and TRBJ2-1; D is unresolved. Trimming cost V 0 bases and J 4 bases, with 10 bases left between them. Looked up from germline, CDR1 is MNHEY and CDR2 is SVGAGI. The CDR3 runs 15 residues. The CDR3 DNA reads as TGTGCCAGCAGTTACTCGGGGATTGGGTACAATGAGCAGTTCTTC. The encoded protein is CASSYSGIGYNEQFF.

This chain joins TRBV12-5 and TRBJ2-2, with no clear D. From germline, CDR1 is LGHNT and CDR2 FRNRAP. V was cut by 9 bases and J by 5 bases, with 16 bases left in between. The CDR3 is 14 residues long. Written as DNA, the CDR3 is TGTGCTAGCGGCCCCGAATTGGGGACCGGGGAGCTGTTTTTT. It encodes CASGPELGTGELFF.

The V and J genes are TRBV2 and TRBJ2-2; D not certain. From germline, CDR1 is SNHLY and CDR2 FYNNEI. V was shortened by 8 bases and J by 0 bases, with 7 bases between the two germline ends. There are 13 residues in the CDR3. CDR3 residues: CASVNANTGELFF. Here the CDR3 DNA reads TGTGCCAGCGTAAACGCGAACACCGGGGAGCTGTTTTTT.

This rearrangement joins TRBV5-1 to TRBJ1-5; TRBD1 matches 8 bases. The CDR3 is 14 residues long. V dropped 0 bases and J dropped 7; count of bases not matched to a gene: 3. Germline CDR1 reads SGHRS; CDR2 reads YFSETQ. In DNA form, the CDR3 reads TGCGCCAGCAGCTTGGGGACAGGGTACCAGCCCCAGCATTTT. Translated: CASSLGTGYQPQHF.

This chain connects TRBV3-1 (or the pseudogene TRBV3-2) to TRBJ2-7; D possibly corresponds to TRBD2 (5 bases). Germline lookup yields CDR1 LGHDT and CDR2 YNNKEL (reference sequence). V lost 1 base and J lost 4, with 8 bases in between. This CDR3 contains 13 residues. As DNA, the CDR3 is TGTGCCAGCAGCCAAGCCACGGGATACGAGCAGTACTTC. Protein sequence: CASSQATGYEQYF.

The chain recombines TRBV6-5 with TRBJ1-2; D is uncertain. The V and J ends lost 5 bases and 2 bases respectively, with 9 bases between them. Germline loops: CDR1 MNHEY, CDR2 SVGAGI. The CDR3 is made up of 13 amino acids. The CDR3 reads CASSRAGNYGYTF. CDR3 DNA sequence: TGTGCCAGCAGTCGCGCGGGGAACTATGGCTACACCTTC.

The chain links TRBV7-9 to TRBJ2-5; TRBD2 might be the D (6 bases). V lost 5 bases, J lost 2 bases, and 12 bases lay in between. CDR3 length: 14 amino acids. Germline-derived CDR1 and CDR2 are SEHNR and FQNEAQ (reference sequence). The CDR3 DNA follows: TGTGCCAGCAGCCCCCCGGGACTGCAAGAGACCCAGTACTTC. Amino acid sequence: CASSPPGLQETQYF.

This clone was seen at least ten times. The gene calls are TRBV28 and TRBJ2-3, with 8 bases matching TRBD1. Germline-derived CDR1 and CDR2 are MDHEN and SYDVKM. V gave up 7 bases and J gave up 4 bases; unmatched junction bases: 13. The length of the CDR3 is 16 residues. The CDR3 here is CASTPQPGQGPDTQYF. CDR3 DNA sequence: TGTGCCAGCACTCCCCAACCCGGACAGGGACCAGATACGCAGTATTTT.

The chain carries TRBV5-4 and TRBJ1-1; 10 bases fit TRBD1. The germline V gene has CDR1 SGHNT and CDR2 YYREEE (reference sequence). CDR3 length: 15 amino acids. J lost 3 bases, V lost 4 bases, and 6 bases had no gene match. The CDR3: CASSPTGQGYTEAFF. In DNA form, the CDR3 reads TGTGCCAGCAGCCCGACGGGACAGGGGTACACTGAAGCTTTCTTT.